This TCR beta chain derives from a study of molecular identifiers for immune sequencing clone quantification (dated by TCRdb to the late 2010s). Background for the entire study: For a replicate experiment, the RNA from either 20,000 or 100,000 naive CD8 T cells was divided into five aliquots, and four of those aliquots went on to sequencing. The study was a methods study using CD8 T cells to benchmark molecular-identifier clustering-based TCR repertoire sequencing (MIDCIRS) and TCR RNA copy counting.

What the study reported, not specific to this receptor: A single cell's worth of spiked-in Jurkat TCR RNA was reported detectable even among approximately 930,000 naive CD8 T cells. Naive libraries contained spiked-in Jurkat TCR RNA (10 copies' worth), which is not part of the donor repertoire. Clones above 20 RNA copies held over 99% of molecules in CMV-specific effector cells but under 1% in naive cells. Without barcode sub-clustering, chimeric consensus sequences inflated TCR diversity; chimeras reached as high as 47%. Around 2.8 recovered TCR RNA copies per cell were obtained by modeling, versus about ten by digital PCR, implying a capture efficiency of about 30%. Highly expanded clone sizes could be underestimated if identical TCR molecules share a barcode.

The library was produced with PCR. Sequencing relied on an Illumina HiSeq 4000. Bulk TCR libraries were made following a previously described method, with the TCR primers given in Table S5. Purification of total RNA was performed with the Qiagen AllPrep DNA/RNA kit. Reads from multiple sequencing runs of the same library were pooled before analysis. The published analysis was carried out like this. Only reads with exact TCR constant sequence were kept, trimmed to 150 nt, and grouped by their 12-nt molecular barcodes. Reads within each barcode group were sub-clustered using a 15% Levenshtein threshold, and quality-weighted consensus sequences were constructed for each RNA molecule. Non-functional sequences were discarded, and so were lower-count sequences lying one edit away from another sequence. Based on a fit of two negative binomial distributions, barcode sub-clusters having less than 20% of the maximum read count were discarded. TCRdb redid the processing of the public reads, applying fastp at Q25 and MiXCR, and retained in-frame beta chains. Records with the same CDR3 protein are collapsed into one entry carrying the most frequent genes and DNA. The V and J calls here are based on TCRdb, not the publication. The sample has roughly 320,000 distinct CDR3 sequences on record, roughly a fifth of them singletons. Clones ranked in the top ten supply 0.75% to 0.85% of the sample.

Libraries of naive CD8 T cells were built from anywhere between about 17,000 and 1,000,000 sorted cells, with 10%, 30% or 50% of the purified RNA used. Naive CD8 T cells, defined as CD8+CD4-CCR7+CD45RA+, were FACS-sorted into RLT Plus buffer on a BD FACSAria II. Detection sensitivity was tested by spiking Jurkat RNA equal to around 11 TCR copies' worth into samples containing roughly 19,000-1,000,000 naive CD8 T cells. Enrichment of CD8 T cells was done with RosetteSep CD8+ T Cell Enrichment Cocktail plus Ficoll-Paque, and ACK red cell lysis came afterward. V is shortened by 5 bases, J by 1 base, and the region joining them spans 7 bases. Taken from cysteine to phenylalanine, the CDR3 has 13 residues. The retained sequence is limited to the CDR3, 39 bases, with the frame set at the first base. CDR1 and CDR2, per the germline V gene (reference sequence), are SEHNR and FQNEAQ. This clonotype was recorded at least ten times. The antigen this receptor binds is unknown. Base qualities were left out, and no much larger clone turns up one base away.

This receptor was identified in a human donor in good health. Some libraries in this study had Jurkat cell RNA spiked in. Recombination linked TRBV7-9 to TRBJ2-3; TRBD1 is a possible D gene, resting on 6 matching bases. Specimen: naive CD8+ T cells from blood, with Jurkat cell RNA spiked in. In light of the paper, this sample's cell subset or site label describes: FACS-sorted CD8+CD4-CCR7+CD45RA+ naive T cells. The CDR3 protein is CASSAGGTDTQYF. The DNA sequence is as follows: TGTGCCAGCAGCGCAGGGGGCACAGATACGCAGTATTTT.